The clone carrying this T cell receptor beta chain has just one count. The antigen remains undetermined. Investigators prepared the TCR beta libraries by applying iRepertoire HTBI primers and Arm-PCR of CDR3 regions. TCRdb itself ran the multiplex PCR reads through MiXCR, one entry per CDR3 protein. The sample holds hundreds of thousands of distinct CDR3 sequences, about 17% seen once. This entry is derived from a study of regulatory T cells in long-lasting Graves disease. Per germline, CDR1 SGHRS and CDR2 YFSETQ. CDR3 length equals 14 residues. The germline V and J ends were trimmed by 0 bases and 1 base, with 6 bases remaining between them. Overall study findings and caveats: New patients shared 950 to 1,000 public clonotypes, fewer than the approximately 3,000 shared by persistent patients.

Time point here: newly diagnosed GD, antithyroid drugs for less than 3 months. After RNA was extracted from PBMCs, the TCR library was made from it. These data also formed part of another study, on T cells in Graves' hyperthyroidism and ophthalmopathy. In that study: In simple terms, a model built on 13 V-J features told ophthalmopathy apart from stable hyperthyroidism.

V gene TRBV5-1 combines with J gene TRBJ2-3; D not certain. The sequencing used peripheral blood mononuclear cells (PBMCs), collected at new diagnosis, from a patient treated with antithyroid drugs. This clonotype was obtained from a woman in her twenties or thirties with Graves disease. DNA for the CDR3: TGCGCCAGCAGCTTGGTATGGGGCACAGATACGCAGTATTTT. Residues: CASSLVWGTDTQYF.